A single sample gave rise to the 22 T cell receptor beta chains below, sequenced in a study of regulatory T cells in long-lasting Graves disease. The sample's time point: newly diagnosed GD, antithyroid drugs for less than 3 months. The authors made the TCR library using RNA they extracted from PBMCs. CDR3 regions were amplified by Arm-PCR using iRepertoire HTBI primers to build TCR beta libraries. TCRdb used MiXCR to reprocess the multiplex PCR reads, holding one entry per CDR3 protein. The sample has approximately 310,000 distinct CDR3 sequences, about 18% seen once; the top ten hold roughly 35%. The sequences come from peripheral blood mononuclear cells (PBMCs), collected at new diagnosis, from a patient treated with antithyroid drugs. The receptors were sampled from a female donor with Graves disease.

This clonotype came up many times. The chain employs TRBV6-2 or TRBV6-3 and TRBJ1-6, with 8 nucleotides matching TRBD1. Germline V gene sequence: CDR1 MNHEY, CDR2 SVGEGT. With 0 bases clipped from V and 7 bases from J, the junction kept 2 bases outside the gene matches. CDR3 length: 15 amino acids. The CDR3 here is CASSYSGQANSPLHF. The CDR3 nucleotides are TGTGCCAGCAGTTACTCGGGACAGGCCAATTCACCCCTCCACTTT.

V usage is TRBV6-2 or TRBV6-3 and J usage is TRBJ2-7; the D gene is possibly TRBD2 (6 bases). Germline V gene sequence: CDR1 MNHEY, CDR2 SVGEGT. Trimming removed 2 bases from V and 3 bases from J, with 11 bases in between. CDR3 length equals 14 residues. Here the CDR3 reads CASSYNRESYEQYF. In DNA form, the CDR3 reads TGTGCCAGCAGTTACAATCGGGAGAGCTACGAGCAGTACTTC.

This clonotype was detected ten times or more. This CDR3 reads CASSIGPTGENIQYF. The CDR3 nucleotides read TGTGCCAGTAGTATAGGCCCGACAGGGGAAAACATTCAGTACTTC. The chain carries TRBV19 and TRBJ2-4; 8 bases are shared with TRBD1. This CDR3 spans 15 amino acids. Germline CDR1 LNHDA, CDR2 SQIVND (reference sequence). The junction had 4 bases not matched to a gene; V was cut back by 1 base and J by 5 bases.

Concerning this clonotype: This may come from a read error, since a much larger clone is one base off. V gene TRBV12-3 or TRBV12-4 combines with J gene TRBJ1-1; D not resolved. V was cut by 5 bases and J by 3 bases, with 7 bases left in between. The CDR3 spans 12 residues. CDR3 sequence (DNA): TGTGCCAGCAGTGAGTCGCACACTGAAGCTTTCTTT. It codes for CASSESHTEAFF.

In its sample, this clonotype was seen many times. This chain connects TRBV28 to TRBJ2-7; TRBD1 or TRBD2 may be the D gene (5 bases each). Per the germline V gene, CDR1 is MDHEN and CDR2 is SYDVKM. The CDR3 is 13 amino acids. V dropped 6 bases and J dropped 2 bases, with 11 bases sitting between them. The CDR3 nucleotides read TGTGCCAGCAGAAGGGACGTACCCTACGAGCAGTACTTC. Its protein product is CASRRDVPYEQYF.

This clonotype was detected many times. This rearrangement joins TRBV7-2 to TRBJ2-2, with TRBD2 identical over 8 bases. Germline values: CDR1 SGHTA, CDR2 FQGNSA. The CDR3 is 16 residues long. The CDR3 reads CARPRLSGSFAGELFF. CDR3 in DNA: TGTGCACGCCCACGACTAAGCGGGAGTTTCGCCGGGGAGCTGTTTTTT. Filled out from reference TRBV7-2 and TRBJ2-2, the complete variable domain reads GAGVSQSPSNKVTEKGKDVELRCDPISGHTALYWYRQSLGQGLEFLIYFQGNSAPDKSGLPSDRFSAERTGGSVSTLTIQRTQQEDSAVYLCARPRLSGSFAGELFFGEGSRLTVL.

The chain employs TRBV19 and TRBJ2-3; D may be TRBD1 (6 bases). The V end lost 6 bases, the J end lost 3 bases, and 13 bases lay between the germline ends. The length of the CDR3 is 14 residues. Per germline, CDR1 LNHDA and CDR2 SQIVND (reference sequence). CDR3 in DNA: TGTGCCAGTAGCACAGGGAGTGGGACAGATACGCAGTATTTT. Protein: CASSTGSGTDTQYF.

In DNA, the CDR3 is TGCAGTGCTAGACAGCAGCCCCAGCATTTT. Protein: CSARQQPQHF. This chain joins TRBV20-1 and TRBJ1-5; no reliable D call. The germline V and J ends were trimmed by 2 bases and 7 bases, with 3 bases remaining between them. Germline V gene sequence: CDR1 DFQATT, CDR2 SNEGSKA (reference sequence). This CDR3 is built from 10 residues.

At least ten counts were recorded for this clonotype. The rearrangement joins TRBV30 to TRBJ2-1; 12 nucleotides align to TRBD2. The germline V gene encodes CDR1 GTSNPN and CDR2 SVGIG (reference sequence). Trimming took 2 bases from V and 10 from J; bases not matched to a gene: 9. This CDR3 region has 15 residues. This CDR3 is CAWSSELAGGHEQFF. Here the CDR3 DNA reads TGTGCCTGGAGTTCAGAACTAGCGGGAGGACACGAGCAGTTCTTC.

This clonotype was counted many times. The chain carries TRBV5-1 and TRBJ2-7; 10 positions agree with TRBD1. The CDR3 length is 16 residues. After removal of 2 bases from V and 4 bases from J, the junction contained 9 bases not matched to a gene. CDR1 is SGHRS and CDR2 is YFSETQ in the germline V gene. CDR3 protein: CASSFRQGAMKYEQYF. CDR3 coding DNA: TGCGCCAGCAGCTTCCGACAGGGGGCGATGAAGTACGAGCAGTACTTC.

This clonotype was counted a few times. This sequence joins TRBV14 and TRBJ2-4; TRBD2 agrees at 7 bases. The germline V gene has CDR1 SGHDN and CDR2 FVKESK. This CDR3 has 12 amino acids. V dropped 5 bases and J dropped 15; count of bases not matched to a gene: 10. CDR3 in DNA: TGTGCCAGCAGCAAGCGGGAACCTATGGGGTACTTC. This encodes CASSKREPMGYF.

This clonotype has at least ten counts. The chain carries TRBV6-2 or TRBV6-3 and TRBJ2-5; D possibly corresponds to TRBD1 (5 bases). From germline, CDR1 is MNHEY and CDR2 SVGEGT. Between the trimmed V and J ends, which lost 7 bases and 3 bases, there was a span of 12 bases. The length of the CDR3 is 13 residues. The DNA for the CDR3 is TGTGCCAGCAAGGCACAGGACAAAGAGACCCAGTACTTC. This translates into CASKAQDKETQYF.

The chain carries TRBV9 and TRBJ2-1; a possible D gene is TRBD1 (6 bases). The CDR3 loop spans 13 amino acids. Trimming removed 2 bases at V and 5 bases at J, with 8 bases between. The germline V gene has CDR1 SGDLS and CDR2 YYNGEE. The CDR3 here is CASSVQGNNEQFF. CDR3 sequence (DNA): TGTGCCAGCAGCGTGCAGGGGAACAATGAGCAGTTCTTC.

This clonotype occurred many times. The rearrangement joins TRBV20-1 to TRBJ2-2, with D hard to call. The CDR3 runs 14 residues. Germline lookup yields CDR1 DFQATT and CDR2 SNEGSKA (reference sequence). The V end lost 7 bases, the J end lost 1 base, and 13 bases lay between the germline ends. This CDR3 reads CSVRISGNTGELFF. The CDR3 coding sequence is TGCAGTGTGAGGATATCGGGGAACACCGGGGAGCTGTTTTTT.

This clonotype was observed a handful of times. It may be a read error: a sequence one base away is much more abundant. This chain links TRBV6-1 with TRBJ2-7; a possible D gene is TRBD2 (5 bases). Trimming removed 8 bases at V and 9 bases at J, with 26 bases between. This CDR3 is built from 15 residues. Germline CDR1 and CDR2: MNHNS and SASEGT. The CDR3 coding sequence is TGTGCCAGCGCAAGCCGGGGAGAAACGAAACGCGGGCAGTACTTC. Residues: CASASRGETKRGQYF.

This clonotype was recorded many times. The chain links TRBV6-1 to TRBJ1-3; tentative D call: TRBD1 (5 bases). CDR1 is MNHNS, CDR2 SASEGT, per germline. The CDR3 contains 15 residues. V gave up 6 bases and J gave up 3 bases, with 15 bases separating them. The CDR3 loop reads CASRVKGTGGNTIYF. The CDR3 coding sequence is TGTGCCAGCAGGGTAAAGGGGACTGGTGGAAACACCATATATTTT.

This clonotype has ten or more counts. V and J are TRBV12-3 or TRBV12-4 and TRBJ2-1; D is possibly TRBD2 (5 bases). The CDR3 contains 15 residues. Trimming pared 6 bases from V and 2 bases from J, leaving 14 bases between. This chain's CDR3 is CASSAPPGTYNEQFF. Written as DNA, the CDR3 is TGTGCCAGCAGCGCTCCCCCGGGAACCTACAATGAGCAGTTCTTC.

This clonotype was seen ten or more times. V and J are TRBV2 and TRBJ2-3; D is unclear. CDR3 size: 12 residues. Trimming took 6 bases from V and 6 from J, leaving 10 bases between them. The germline V gene encodes CDR1 SNHLY and CDR2 FYNNEI. This chain's CDR3 is CASSPWADTQYF. CDR3 bases: TGTGCCAGCAGCCCCTGGGCCGATACGCAGTATTTT. Using reference TRBV2 and TRBJ2-3 for the parts outside the CDR3, the full variable domain is EPEVTQTPSHQVTQMGQEVILRCVPISNHLYFYWYRQILGQKVEFLVSFYNNEISEKSEIFDDQFSVERPDGSNFTLKIRSTKLEDSAMYFCASSPWADTQYFGPGTRLTVL.

The table lists this clonotype with many counts. This chain uses TRBV4-2 with TRBJ2-1; the match to TRBD2 covers 9 bases. The germline V gene encodes CDR1 LGHNA and CDR2 YNFKEQ. The CDR3 has 17 amino acids. The V segment lost 4 bases and the J segment 7 bases; nucleotides outside the gene matches: 14. CDR3 sequence: CASSPAGGRAPGNEQFF. The CDR3 DNA reads TGTGCCAGCAGCCCCGCAGGCGGGAGGGCCCCCGGAAATGAGCAGTTCTTC.

This clonotype was seen ten or more times. The chain has TRBV20-1 and TRBJ2-1; TRBD2 matches 11 bases. The CDR3 runs to 14 residues. V lost 4 bases, J lost 7 bases, and 6 bases stayed unmatched. Germline loops: CDR1 DFQATT, CDR2 SNEGSKA (reference sequence). The CDR3 is CSATTSGSKNEQFF. CDR3 bases: TGCAGTGCTACTACTAGCGGGAGTAAAAATGAGCAGTTCTTC.

There are many counts of this clonotype. The gene calls are TRBV25-1 and TRBJ2-2; the D gene is possibly TRBD1 (6 bases). The CDR3 loop spans 15 amino acids. V was trimmed by 1 base and J by 4 bases, leaving 10 bases between them. CDR1 and CDR2 from the germline V gene are MGHDK and SYGVNS. The CDR3 spells CASSEWSGATGELFF. DNA of the CDR3: TGTGCCAGCAGTGAATGGTCAGGGGCCACCGGGGAGCTGTTTTTT.

The table lists this clonotype with many counts. The chain carries TRBV10-3 and TRBJ1-2, with D perhaps TRBD1 (5 bases). The CDR3 is made up of 13 amino acids. Germline values: CDR1 ENHRY, CDR2 SYGVKD. V was shortened by 10 bases and J by 4 bases, with 16 bases between the two germline ends. The CDR3 spells CATPGRNTYGYTF. CDR3 nucleotides: TGTGCCACGCCGGGACGGAATACCTATGGCTACACCTTC.